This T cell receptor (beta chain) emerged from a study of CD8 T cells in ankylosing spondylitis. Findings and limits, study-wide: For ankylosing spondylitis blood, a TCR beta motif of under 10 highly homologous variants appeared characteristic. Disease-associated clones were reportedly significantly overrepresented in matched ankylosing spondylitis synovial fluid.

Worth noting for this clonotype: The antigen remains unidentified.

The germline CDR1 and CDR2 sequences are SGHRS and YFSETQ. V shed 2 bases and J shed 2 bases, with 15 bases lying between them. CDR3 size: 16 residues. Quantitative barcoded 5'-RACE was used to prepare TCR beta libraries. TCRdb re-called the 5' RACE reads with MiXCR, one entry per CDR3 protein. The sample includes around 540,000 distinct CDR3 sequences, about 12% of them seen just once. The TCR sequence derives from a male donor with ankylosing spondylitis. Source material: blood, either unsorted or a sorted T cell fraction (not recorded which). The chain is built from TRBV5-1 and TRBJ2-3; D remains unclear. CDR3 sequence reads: CASSLGELSSTDTQYF. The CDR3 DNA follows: TGCGCCAGCAGCTTAGGAGAACTATCCTCCACAGATACGCAGTATTTT.